Below, 27 T cell receptor beta chains from the same sample are listed, as sequenced in a study of T cell responses to AZD1222 COVID-19 vaccine. Profiled with immunoSEQ multiplex PCR; TCRdb holds only in-frame clones, not every one. The sample includes roughly 100,000 clones, roughly 86% of them seen just once. Specimen: peripheral blood, collected on day 0 of AZD1222 vaccination. The receptor source for this set is an adult in good health.

The chain employs TRBV14 and TRBJ2-2; 9 bases map to TRBD1. The CDR3 runs to 14 residues. Trimming cost V 4 bases and J 6 bases; bases outside gene matches: 3. Germline CDR1 is SGHDN and CDR2 is FVKESK. CDR3 protein: CASSRDRASGELFF. CDR3 nucleotide sequence: TGTGCCAGCAGCCGGGACAGGGCGTCCGGGGAGCTGTTTTTT. Looking up the rest from reference TRBV14 and TRBJ2-2 gives the full variable domain: EAGVTQFPSHSVIEKGQTVTLRCDPISGHDNLYWYRRVMGKEIKFLLHFVKESKQDESGMPNNRFLAERTGGTYSTLKVQPAELEDSGVYFCASSRDRASGELFFGEGSRLTVL.

This clone is a singleton in its sample. The chain links TRBV6-6 to TRBJ1-1; D is perhaps TRBD1 (6 bases). The CDR3 runs to 15 residues. Germline CDR1 reads MNHNY; CDR2 reads SVGAGI (reference sequence). The V and J ends lost 6 bases and 7 bases respectively, with 21 bases between them. The CDR3 DNA follows: TGTGCCAGCAGCCCTACAAGTAGGACAGTCTTTGAAGCTTTCTTT. This gives the protein CASSPTSRTVFEAFF.

The chain links TRBV11-3 to TRBJ2-3; 7 bases map to TRBD2. CDR1 SGHNT and CDR2 YENEEA come from the germline V gene. The CDR3 is 11 residues long. With V trimmed by 4 bases and J by 9 bases, 1 base remained unmatched. CDR3 region: CASSSGGTQYF. The DNA for the CDR3 is TGTGCCAGCAGCTCCGGGGGGACGCAGTATTTT.

The rearrangement joins TRBV7-9 to TRBJ2-2; possible D gene TRBD1, 6 bases. The CDR3 loop spans 17 amino acids. V was trimmed by 5 bases and J by 1 base, leaving 17 bases between them. Germline V CDR1 and CDR2: SEHNR, FQNEAQ (reference sequence). In nucleotides, the CDR3 is TGTGCCAGCAGCCTACTATTTGGACAGTTGAACACCGGGGAGCTGTTTTTT. It yields the protein CASSLLFGQLNTGELFF. Variable domain in full (rest from reference TRBV7-9 and TRBJ2-2): DTGVSQNPRHKITKRGQNVTFRCDPISEHNRLYWYRQTLGQGPEFLTYFQNEAQLEKSRLLSDRFSAERPKGSFSTLEIQRTEQGDSAMYLCASSLLFGQLNTGELFFGEGSRLTVL.

In its sample, this clone was seen a few times. The chain is built from TRBV5-4 and TRBJ2-1; no clear D. The CDR3 runs 13 residues. Germline-derived CDR1 and CDR2 are SGHNT and YYREEE (reference sequence). Deletions cut 2 bases from V and 3 bases from J, with 6 bases between. The CDR3 loop reads CASSFEVYNEQFF. CDR3 sequence (DNA): TGTGCCAGCAGCTTCGAGGTCTACAATGAGCAGTTCTTC.

This clone was detected once. The V and J genes are TRBV14 and TRBJ2-2; tentative D call: TRBD2 (6 bases). V lost 4 bases and J 1 base, leaving 7 bases between the germline ends. The germline V gene encodes CDR1 SGHDN and CDR2 FVKESK. This CDR3 region has 14 residues. The CDR3 region is CASSPGRNTGELFF. CDR3 DNA: TGTGCCAGCAGCCCCGGGAGGAACACCGGGGAGCTGTTTTTT. Supplemented by reference TRBV14 and TRBJ2-2, the full variable domain reads EAGVTQFPSHSVIEKGQTVTLRCDPISGHDNLYWYRRVMGKEIKFLLHFVKESKQDESGMPNNRFLAERTGGTYSTLKVQPAELEDSGVYFCASSPGRNTGELFFGEGSRLTVL.

The chain links TRBV6-4 to TRBJ2-1, with 9 bases matching TRBD2. After removal of 0 bases from V and 4 bases from J, the junction contained 4 bases not matched to a gene. CDR1 and CDR2 from the germline V gene are MRHNA and SNTAGT. This CDR3 has 16 residues. CDR3 in DNA: TGTGCCAGCAGTGACTCGGGTAGCGGGGGATACAATGAGCAGTTCTTC. This gives the protein CASSDSGSGGYNEQFF.

The chain uses TRBV6-6 and TRBJ1-5, with 7 bases that match TRBD1. In germline, CDR1 is MNHNY, CDR2 SVGAGI (reference sequence). The CDR3 extends over 14 amino acids. V shed 6 bases and J 5 bases; nucleotides not matched to a gene: 7. As DNA, the CDR3 is TGTGCCAGCAGCTTTACAGGGGATCATCAGCCCCAGCATTTT. Protein: CASSFTGDHQPQHF.

V gene TRBV14 combines with J gene TRBJ1-1; 8 bases fit TRBD1. The V gene's germline CDR1 is SGHDN and CDR2 FVKESK. This CDR3 region has 15 residues. Trimming removed 2 bases from V and 0 bases from J; junction bases left unmatched: 2. The chain's CDR3 is CASSQRTGLNTEAFF. The CDR3 bases are TGTGCCAGCAGCCAACGGACAGGGTTGAACACTGAAGCTTTCTTT.

The chain recombines TRBV9 with TRBJ2-5, with D possibly matching TRBD2 (6 bases). Looked up from germline, CDR1 is SGDLS and CDR2 is YYNGEE. This CDR3 region has 16 residues. Trimming cost V 4 bases and J 4 bases, with 20 bases left between them. CDR3 residues: CASSSPAGGRPETQYF. Here the CDR3 DNA reads TGTGCCAGCAGCTCCCCGGCAGGAGGGCGCCCAGAGACCCAGTACTTC.

The chain combines TRBV7-9 with TRBJ2-5; a weak D match, TRBD1 (5 bases). V was cut by 5 bases and J by 4 bases, with 14 bases left in between. The CDR3 extends over 14 amino acids. Germline CDR1 SEHNR, CDR2 FQNEAQ (reference sequence). CDR3 amino acids: CASSARVEGETQYF. Written as DNA, the CDR3 is TGTGCCAGCAGCGCCAGGGTTGAAGGAGAGACCCAGTACTTC.

J is TRBJ1-5 and V is TRBV10-1; 9 bases line up with TRBD1. CDR1 is WNHNN and CDR2 is SYGVQD in the germline V gene (reference sequence). This CDR3 has 15 residues. The trim removed 7 bases at V and 4 bases at J, leaving 8 bases unmatched. The CDR3 spells CASNGTGWSNQPQHF. The CDR3 nucleotides read TGCGCCAGCAATGGGACAGGGTGGAGTAATCAGCCCCAGCATTTT.

This clone was detected only once. CDR3 sequence: CASSGTRDEQFF. CDR3 sequence (DNA): TGTGCCAGCAGCGGAACTAGGGATGAGCAGTTCTTC. The chain is built from TRBV12-3 or TRBV12-4 and TRBJ2-1, with D tentatively TRBD2 (5 bases). The CDR3 has 12 residues. Trimming shortened V by 6 bases and J by 8 bases, and 11 bases separated the two germline ends.

This clone came up once. V and J are TRBV7-2 and TRBJ1-1, with D possibly TRBD1 on 6 matching bases. The CDR3 loop spans 14 amino acids. Trimming removed 3 bases from V and 5 bases from J, with 13 bases in between. From germline, CDR1 is SGHTA and CDR2 FQGNSA. The CDR3 loop reads CASSFTQTGTEAFF. CDR3 nucleotides: TGTGCCAGCAGCTTTACCCAAACAGGGACTGAAGCTTTCTTT.

The rearrangement links TRBV7-6 to TRBJ1-3; D uncertain. Looked up from germline, CDR1 is SGHVS and CDR2 is FNYEAQ. There are 20 residues in the CDR3. Trimming pared 5 bases from V and 2 bases from J, leaving 28 bases between. Here the CDR3 reads CASSKSSEGRGLTAGNTIYF. Written as DNA, the CDR3 is TGTGCCAGCAGCAAGTCGTCGGAAGGACGCGGATTAACTGCTGGAAACACCATATATTTT.

The chain links TRBV7-3 to TRBJ2-2; TRBD2 aligns across 8 bases. With 3 bases clipped from V and 2 bases from J, the junction kept 2 bases outside the gene matches. There are 15 residues in the CDR3. From germline, CDR1 is SGHTA and CDR2 FQGTGA. The CDR3: CASSLTSVNTGELFF. The DNA of the CDR3 is TGTGCCAGCAGCTTGACTAGCGTTAACACCGGGGAGCTGTTTTTT.

The J gene is TRBJ2-7, the V gene TRBV2, with 9 bases fitting TRBD1. The CDR3 runs 14 residues. V lost 5 bases, J lost 4 bases, and 6 bases stayed unmatched. Germline lookup yields CDR1 SNHLY and CDR2 FYNNEI. The CDR3 sequence is CASSRPGQGYEQYF. CDR3 DNA: TGTGCCAGCAGTCGGCCGGGACAGGGTTACGAGCAGTACTTC.

This clone was found once. The chain carries TRBV6-5 and TRBJ1-4, with D perhaps TRBD1 (5 bases). CDR1 and CDR2 from the germline V gene are MNHEY and SVGAGI. The CDR3 length is 16 residues. V was trimmed by 4 bases and J by 10 bases, leaving 22 bases between them. CDR3 nucleotides: TGTGCCAGCAGTTCTACAGGTGATACCCTGAAGGGAAAACTGTTTTTT. This codes for CASSSTGDTLKGKLFF.

This rearrangement joins TRBV6-4 to TRBJ2-3; 8 positions match TRBD2. The V and J ends lost 6 bases and 0 bases, in that order; junction bases with no gene match: 2. The CDR3 consists of 14 residues. Germline CDR1 MRHNA, CDR2 SNTAGT. Here the CDR3 DNA reads TGTGCCAGCAGCGCTAGCGGGAGCACAGATACGCAGTATTTT. Translation gives CASSASGSTDTQYF.

The chain recombines TRBV27 with TRBJ2-3; the D is unclear. Germline V CDR1 and CDR2: MNHEY, SMNVEV (reference sequence). The germline V and J ends were trimmed by 8 bases and 4 bases, with 13 bases remaining between them. The CDR3 runs to 13 residues. CDR3 in amino acids: CASGPIGADTQYF. CDR3 DNA sequence: TGTGCCAGCGGCCCAATTGGCGCAGATACGCAGTATTTT.

This clone is a singleton in its sample. V usage is TRBV3-1 (or the pseudogene TRBV3-2) and J usage is TRBJ1-5, with 7 bases identical to TRBD1. Trimming removed 0 bases from V and 0 bases from J; junction bases left unmatched: 2. Germline V gene data show CDR1 as LGHDT and CDR2 as YNNKEL (reference sequence). The CDR3 runs 16 residues. The CDR3 loop reads CASSQDRDSSNQPQHF. The CDR3, as DNA: TGTGCCAGCAGCCAAGATCGGGACAGTAGCAATCAGCCCCAGCATTTT.

This clone has just one count. The V call is TRBV7-2, the J call TRBJ1-3; D is undetermined. This CDR3 contains 12 residues. Looked up from germline, CDR1 is SGHTA and CDR2 is FQGNSA. Between the trimmed V and J ends, which lost 10 bases and 4 bases, there was a span of 11 bases. The CDR3 loop is CANHELGNTIYF. CDR3 sequence (DNA): TGTGCCAACCATGAATTAGGAAACACCATATATTTT.

The chain has TRBV24-1 and TRBJ2-5, with D tentatively TRBD1 (5 bases). V lost 5 bases and J lost 4, with 7 bases in between. This CDR3 spans 12 amino acids. Germline V CDR1 and CDR2: KGHDR, SFDVKD. The CDR3, as DNA: TGTGCCACCAGTGGCCAGGGAGAGACCCAGTACTTC. Its translation: CATSGQGETQYF.

This chain joins TRBV6-2 or TRBV6-3 and TRBJ2-3; 8 bases are shared with TRBD1. The CDR3 sequence is 15 residues long. Germline CDR1 is MNHEY and CDR2 is SVGEGT. J gave up 1 base and V 2 bases, and 2 bases lay outside the gene matches. The CDR3 reads CASSYARGRTDTQYF. The CDR3 nucleotides read TGTGCCAGCAGTTACGCCAGGGGGCGCACAGATACGCAGTATTTT.

A word on this clone: Within the sample, other DNA sequences also encode this same CDR3. V and J are TRBV3-1 (or the pseudogene TRBV3-2) and TRBJ2-3; TRBD2 matches 9 bases. Trimming at V came to 4 bases and at J to 5 bases, leaving 7 bases not matched to a gene. The germline V gene has CDR1 LGHDT and CDR2 YNNKEL (reference sequence). There are 15 residues in the CDR3. The chain's CDR3 is CASSPWRGGQDTQYF. The CDR3 DNA is TGTGCCAGCAGCCCGTGGCGGGGGGGTCAAGATACGCAGTATTTT.

The CDR3 DNA reads TGTGCCAGCAGCGGCCGGACTAGCGGTCCCCAGTACTTC. It yields the protein CASSGRTSGPQYF. The chain is built from TRBV6-5 and TRBJ2-5, with 10 bases lining up with TRBD2. From germline, CDR1 is MNHEY and CDR2 SVGAGI. CDR3 length: 13 amino acids. The junction had 7 bases not matched to a gene; V was cut back by 6 bases and J by 9 bases.

The chain has TRBV28 and TRBJ2-1; maybe TRBD2 (6 bases). The CDR3 runs to 14 residues. The V gene lost 6 bases and the J gene lost 9 bases, with 18 bases spanning the gap. Germline values: CDR1 MDHEN, CDR2 SYDVKM. The CDR3 sequence: CASRVAVEVSEQFF. In DNA form, the CDR3 reads TGTGCCAGCAGGGTAGCGGTGGAAGTCAGTGAGCAGTTCTTC.